Listed below are T cell receptor beta chains from one sample, sequenced in a study of OX40 agonist ivuxolimab in advanced cancers. Sequenced by immunoSEQ multiplex PCR; TCRdb stores in-frame clones only, minus some. Seen here are tens of thousands of clones, roughly 88% observed once, and the top ten hold 18%. The sample consisted of CD4+ or CD8+ T cells sorted from blood, taken in a trial of the OX40 agonist ivuxolimab. The receptors come from an adult with an advanced solid tumor such as melanoma, head and neck, liver or kidney cancer. CDR3s include the opening cysteine and the closing phenylalanine or tryptophan. Each record gives: clone size, D gene, V gene, J gene, CDR3 DNA, CDR3 protein. D genes are given only for firm matches. Clone size is shown for a subset of rows, as once, few, many or a class of expanded clone.

>-|-|TRBV6-6|TRBJ2-2
TGTGCCAGCAGTTGGCCTGGTAACACCGGGGAGCTGTTTTTT
CASSWPGNTGELFF
>-|TRBD1|TRBV5-6|TRBJ1-1
TGTGCCAGCAGCTTGGCTCGAGGGGGCCTTGAAGCTTTCTTT
CASSLARGGLEAFF
>-|-|TRBV28|TRBJ2-5
TGTGCCGGCAGTACGGTCAGCCGCTCCTCAGAGACCCAGTACTTC
CAGSTVSRSSETQYF
>-|-|TRBV27|TRBJ1-2
TGTGCCAGCAGCCACAGTGGTGGTTCCTATGGCTACACCTTC
CASSHSGGSYGYTF
>-|TRBD1|TRBV6-5|TRBJ1-2
TGTGCCAGCAGTCCCGACAGGGGGCATGGCTACACCTTC
CASSPDRGHGYTF
>-|-|TRBV5-5|TRBJ2-5
TGTGCCAGCAGCTTGGCTGGATCCGCCTCCTACCAAGAGACCCAGTACTTC
CASSLAGSASYQETQYF
>-|-|TRBV5-8|TRBJ1-4
TGTGCCAGCAGCCCTTCAAAAGGTATCGCAGAAGAAACTAATGAAAAACTGTTTTTT
CASSPSKGIAEETNEKLFF
>-|-|TRBV6-5|TRBJ1-4
TGTGCCAGCAGTCCTACAGGAGCTAATGAAAAACTGTTTTTT
CASSPTGANEKLFF
>-|TRBD2|TRBV11-2|TRBJ2-1
TGTGCCAGCAGCTTAATTCTGTCTAGCGGGGGCTCCTACAATGAGCAGTTCTTC
CASSLILSSGGSYNEQFF
>-|TRBD1|TRBV7-2|TRBJ1-5
TGTGCCAGCAGCTTAGAAGACAGGGACAATCAGCCCCAGCATTTT
CASSLEDRDNQPQHF
>-|-|TRBV6-5|TRBJ2-5
TGTGCCAGCAGTTACATAATGGGGGAGACCCAGTACTTC
CASSYIMGETQYF
>once|TRBD1|TRBV11-1|TRBJ1-2
TGTGCCAGCAGCTCCGGACAGGCTTCGGGGTACTATGGCTACACCTTC
CASSSGQASGYYGYTF
>-|TRBD2|TRBV27|TRBJ2-1
TGTGCCAGCAGTTTAAGTAGCGGGGGGCACGCTGAGCAGTTCTTC
CASSLSSGGHAEQFF
>-|-|TRBV28|TRBJ1-6
TGTGCCACCCTGGGGGGAGGACTCCTCCACTTT
CATLGGGLLHF
>once|-|TRBV2|TRBJ1-4
TGTGCCAGCAGTGACCCGACAGGCACTAATGAAAAACTGTTTTTT
CASSDPTGTNEKLFF
>-|-|TRBV4-3|TRBJ1-5
TGCGCCAGCAGCCTGGACATACTCTATCAGCCCCAGCATTTT
CASSLDILYQPQHF
>-|TRBD1|TRBV7-9|TRBJ1-5
TGTGCCAGCAGCACGGACAGGGGTCCCGATAGCAATCAGCCCCAGCATTTT
CASSTDRGPDSNQPQHF
>-|TRBD1|TRBV7-9|TRBJ1-1
TGTGCCAGCAGCCCCAAGGACAGGGGCATTAACACTGAAGCTTTCTTT
CASSPKDRGINTEAFF
>-|-|TRBV6-5|TRBJ1-5
TGTGCCAGCAGTCTAGGGGCTAAACAGCCCCAGCATTTT
CASSLGAKQPQHF
>-|TRBD1|TRBV7-9|TRBJ1-1
TGTGCCAGCAGCTTTGGTGAGGGGGCCCAAGCTTTCTTT
CASSFGEGAQAFF
>once|TRBD2|TRBV9|TRBJ2-1
TGTGCCAGCAGCGGGGGACTAGCGGGGAACAATGAGCAGTTCTTC
CASSGGLAGNNEQFF
>-|TRBD2|TRBV6-5|TRBJ2-1
TGTGCCAGCAACAAAGCGGGGGGCCCCAATGAGCAGTTCTTC
CASNKAGGPNEQFF
>once|-|TRBV9|TRBJ1-1
TGTGCCAGCAGCGCCTTCGGGCCCGGCGCGGCTTTCTTT
CASSAFGPGAAFF
>-|-|TRBV9|TRBJ1-5
TGTGCCAGCAGCGCGGGGGGTCAGCCCCAGCATTTT
CASSAGGQPQHF
>-|TRBD2|TRBV7-8|TRBJ2-2
TGTGCCAGCAGCTCCATAGCGGGGGGGCGCGGGGAGCTGTTTTTT
CASSSIAGGRGELFF
>few|-|TRBV28|TRBJ2-5
TGTGCCAGCAGTTTAGGAGAGACCCAGTACTTC
CASSLGETQYF
>-|-|TRBV7-2|TRBJ2-2
TGTGCCAGCAGCTTTGGAGGAGGGGAGCTGTTTTTT
CASSFGGGELFF
>-|-|TRBV28|TRBJ2-7
TGTGCCAGCAGTTTCCCCGGGGCGGCCTACGAGCAGTACTTC
CASSFPGAAYEQYF
>few|-|TRBV5-1|TRBJ2-2
TGCGCCAGCAGCTTGAGGGTGAGCACCGGGGAGCTGTTTTTT
CASSLRVSTGELFF
>-|-|TRBV19|TRBJ2-7
TGTGCCAGTAGTAAGGACCCGTGGGAAAAGTACTTC
CASSKDPWEKYF
>few|-|TRBV28|TRBJ1-5
TGTGCCAGCAGTTTGAAGGGCAGTCAGCCCCAGCATTTT
CASSLKGSQPQHF
>-|TRBD2|TRBV7-2|TRBJ2-3
TGTGCCAGCAGCTTAGTTCCAGCGGGGGCCCCCACAGATACGCAGTATTTT
CASSLVPAGAPTDTQYF
>-|-|TRBV7-3|TRBJ2-6
TGTGCCAGCAGCTCCCGAAACGCCTCTGGGGCCAACGTCCTGACTTTC
CASSSRNASGANVLTF
>-|-|TRBV7-9|TRBJ2-3
TGTGCCAGCCACGCAGGGGTCACAGATACGCAGTATTTT
CASHAGVTDTQYF
>-|-|TRBV4-3|TRBJ1-4
TGCGCCAGCAGCCAAGACGGGGCTAATGAAAAACTGTTTTTT
CASSQDGANEKLFF
>-|-|TRBV2|TRBJ1-2
TGTGCCAGCAGTGATCCAGAGACAGGTTGGGACTATGGCTACACCTTC
CASSDPETGWDYGYTF
>-|TRBD1|TRBV19|TRBJ1-2
TGTGCCAGCAAGACAGGGGCCAACTATGGCTACACCTTC
CASKTGANYGYTF
>-|-|TRBV5-1|TRBJ1-6
TGCGCCAGCAGCTTTGAAAGGTCACCCCTCCACTTT
CASSFERSPLHF
>-|-|TRBV19|TRBJ1-1
TGTGCCAGTAGCCAGAAGAACACTGAAGCTTTCTTT
CASSQKNTEAFF
>-|-|TRBV5-1|TRBJ2-1
TGCGCCAGCAGCGAGACGGAGGTAGTTTACAATGAGCAGTTCTTC
CASSETEVVYNEQFF
>-|TRBD1|TRBV28|TRBJ1-6
TGTGCCAGCATTCTAAATTCGGGACAGGGGGCGAATTCACCCCTCCACTTT
CASILNSGQGANSPLHF
>-|-|TRBV27|TRBJ2-4
TGTGCCAGCAGTTACGACAAAAACATTCAGTACTTC
CASSYDKNIQYF
>-|-|TRBV11-2|TRBJ1-5
TGTGCCAGCAGCTTAAGGGGGGACAATCAGCCCCAGCATTTT
CASSLRGDNQPQHF
>-|-|TRBV6-5|TRBJ1-2
TGTGCCAGCAGTTCCCTCCGGGGTACCGACTATGGCTACACCTTC
CASSSLRGTDYGYTF
>-|-|TRBV28|TRBJ2-2
TGTGCCAGCACACGAGTAGGGGTAACCGGGGAGCTGTTTTTT
CASTRVGVTGELFF
>once|TRBD2|TRBV27|TRBJ2-1
TGTGCCAGCAGCCGTAGCGGGAGAAGCTCCTACAATGAGCAGTTCTTC
CASSRSGRSSYNEQFF
>-|-|TRBV11-2|TRBJ2-3
TGTGCCAGCAGCTTAGGCCAGTTTCTAGCGTTCACAGATACGCAGTATTTT
CASSLGQFLAFTDTQYF
>-|-|TRBV7-2|TRBJ1-5
TGTGCCAGCAGCTTAAGCAGCGGCTATAGCAATCAGCCCCAGCATTTT
CASSLSSGYSNQPQHF
>-|-|TRBV6-5|TRBJ2-3
TGTGCCAGCAGTTACTATCCTGGAGATACGCAGTATTTT
CASSYYPGDTQYF
>once|-|TRBV7-9|TRBJ1-1
TGTGCCAGCGGGCTTTACGCGGGCACTGAAGCTTTCTTT
CASGLYAGTEAFF
>-|TRBD2|TRBV9|TRBJ2-3
TGTGCCAGCAGCGTACGGGACTATTCAGATACGCAGTATTTT
CASSVRDYSDTQYF
>-|-|TRBV7-6|TRBJ1-4
TGTGCCAGCAGCTTAGACAGACTCAATGAAAAACTGTTTTTT
CASSLDRLNEKLFF
>-|-|TRBV6-6|TRBJ1-4
TGTGCCAGCAGTTGGGGAGCGGCCGGTGAAAAACTGTTTTTT
CASSWGAAGEKLFF
>-|-|TRBV7-8|TRBJ1-2
TGTGCCAGCAGCTACGGGACGGACGATAACTATGGCTACACCTTC
CASSYGTDDNYGYTF